The 25 T cell receptor beta chains below come from one sample, sequenced in a study of T cell responses to AZD1222 COVID-19 vaccine (dated by TCRdb to the early 2020s). The label giving this sample's time point can be read as: about 28 days (+/-7) after the second vaccine dose. The library was produced with the immunoSEQ multiplex PCR assay. TCRdb retrieved this table from immuneACCESS and kept in-frame rearrangements only. Not all clones are present; in checked studies, unresolved V genes account for under half, and no reason is known for the remainder. This sample lists roughly 70,000 clones; roughly 80% were detected once. Jointly, the top ten make up over 12% of the sample. The material sequenced was peripheral blood, taken 28 days after the second AZD1222 dose. Receptors were obtained from an adult who received the AZD1222 COVID-19 vaccine.

This clone was found a few times. The CDR3 loop reads CASKSVGPTEAFF. For the CDR3, the DNA is TGTGCCAGTAAGTCCGTGGGGCCCACTGAAGCTTTCTTT. V is TRBV19 and J is TRBJ1-1, with a possible D match to TRBD1 (5 bases). V was clipped by 7 bases and J by 4 bases, with 13 bases between them. CDR1 is LNHDA and CDR2 is SQIVND in the germline V gene (reference sequence). The CDR3 extends over 13 amino acids.

This chain joins TRBV7-9 and TRBJ1-4, with TRBD1 as a possible D gene (6 bases). V dropped 3 bases and J dropped 4 bases, with 9 bases sitting between them. Germline CDR1 and CDR2: SEHNR and FQNEAQ (reference sequence). The CDR3 is 14 amino acids. CDR3 region: CASSFSRGNEKLFF. As DNA, the CDR3 is TGTGCCAGCAGCTTTTCCAGGGGTAATGAAAAACTGTTTTTT.

The chain has TRBV7-2 and TRBJ1-2; D is ambiguous. V was clipped by 5 bases and J by 4 bases, with 14 bases between them. Germline V CDR1 and CDR2: SGHTA, FQGNSA. The CDR3 contains 14 residues. CDR3 amino acids: CASSLVGQIYGYTF. The CDR3 DNA follows: TGTGCCAGCAGCCTGGTTGGGCAGATCTATGGCTACACCTTC.

This clone has just one count. The genes are TRBV12-3 or TRBV12-4 and TRBJ1-1; D possibly corresponds to TRBD1 (5 bases). The length of the CDR3 is 11 residues. Trimming took off 6 bases at V and 10 bases at J, with 12 bases between the two ends. The CDR3 DNA is TGTGCCAGCAGCGGGACGAGGAGAGCTTTCTTT. This encodes CASSGTRRAFF.

The chain employs TRBV12-5 and TRBJ1-2; the D gene is possibly TRBD1 (6 bases). The CDR3 spans 13 residues. Germline V gene data show CDR1 as LGHNT and CDR2 as FRNRAP. Trimming took off 6 bases at V and 3 bases at J, with 11 bases between the two ends. The CDR3 is CASGTGTHYGYTF. The DNA for the CDR3 is TGTGCTAGTGGGACCGGGACACACTATGGCTACACCTTC. Supplemented by reference TRBV12-5 and TRBJ1-2, the full variable domain reads DARVTQTPRHKVTEMGQEVTMRCQPILGHNTVFWYRQTMMQGLELLAYFRNRAPLDDSGMPKDRFSAEMPDATLATLKIQPSEPRDSAVYFCASGTGTHYGYTFGSGTRLTVV.

V gene TRBV24-1 combines with J gene TRBJ1-1, with a weak D call TRBD1 (6 bases). This CDR3 region has 12 residues. The germline V gene has CDR1 KGHDR and CDR2 SFDVKD. The V end lost 4 bases, the J end lost 11 bases, and 13 bases lay between the germline ends. CDR3 region: CATSELTGLAFF. The CDR3 coding sequence is TGTGCCACCAGTGAACTTACAGGGTTGGCTTTCTTT.

Here the CDR3 reads CASSPQGWDTEAFF. Here the CDR3 DNA reads TGCGCCAGCAGCCCACAGGGTTGGGACACTGAAGCTTTCTTT. The V gene is TRBV5-1, the J gene TRBJ1-1, with D perhaps TRBD1 (6 bases). Germline CDR1 is SGHRS and CDR2 is YFSETQ. This CDR3 is built from 14 residues. Trimming left V 4 bases short and J 3 bases short, with 13 bases between.

The chain is built from TRBV23-1 and TRBJ1-3; 7 bases fit TRBD1. TRBV23-1 is an open reading frame whose function is uncertain. The junction had 10 bases not matched to a gene; V was cut back by 5 bases and J by 0 bases. The CDR3 has 17 amino acids. The CDR3 nucleotides are TGCGCCAGCAGTTCATTATCCCAGGGGGACTCTGGAAACACCATATATTTT. Encoded protein: CASSSLSQGDSGNTIYF.

For this clone: At one boundary the junction diverges from the germline segment, which might be a read error. J is TRBJ1-1 and V is TRBV6-5; D is undetermined. CDR1 and CDR2 from the germline V gene are MNHEY and SVGAGI. The CDR3 contains 13 residues. CDR3 region: CASSNSRTTEAFF. The DNA of the CDR3 is TGTGCCAGCAGTAACTCGAGGACCACTGAAGCTTTCTTT.

The chain employs TRBV19 and TRBJ1-1, with D possibly TRBD1 on 6 matching bases. V was trimmed by 7 bases and J by 4 bases, leaving 19 bases between them. CDR3 length equals 15 residues. The germline V gene encodes CDR1 LNHDA and CDR2 SQIVND (reference sequence). The CDR3 protein is CASILGGPTGTEAFF. In nucleotides, the CDR3 is TGTGCCAGTATCCTCGGGGGCCCAACGGGCACTGAAGCTTTCTTT.

The chain links TRBV6-5 to TRBJ2-1; D is undetermined. The CDR3 is made up of 13 amino acids. V lost 0 bases, J lost 12 bases, and 12 bases lay in between. The germline V gene has CDR1 MNHEY and CDR2 SVGAGI. The CDR3 region has the DNA TGTGCCAGCAGTTACTCGTTCGAGCTGGGGCAGTTCTTC. Protein sequence: CASSYSFELGQFF.

A few counts support this clone. V usage is TRBV10-3 and J usage is TRBJ2-7; TRBD2 might be the D (6 bases). V shed 6 bases and J shed 2 bases, with 14 bases lying between them. Looked up from germline, CDR1 is ENHRY and CDR2 is SYGVKD. The CDR3 runs to 14 residues. CDR3 sequence reads: CAIRATSHPYEQYF. The CDR3 bases are TGTGCCATCAGGGCGACTAGTCACCCCTACGAGCAGTACTTC.

The genes are TRBV10-3 and TRBJ1-1; tentative D call: TRBD1 (5 bases). Germline loops: CDR1 ENHRY, CDR2 SYGVKD. Trimming took off 7 bases at V and 1 base at J, with 22 bases between the two ends. The CDR3 has 17 residues. CDR3 bases: TGTGCCATCAAGAGCGGGCAGGGTGGGGCTCGGAACACTGAAGCTTTCTTT. Encoded protein: CAIKSGQGGARNTEAFF.

The J gene is TRBJ1-2, the V gene TRBV4-1; a possible D gene is TRBD1 (5 bases). The germline gives CDR1 MGHRA, CDR2 YSYEKL. V lost 0 bases to trimming and J lost 4 bases, with 12 bases between them. The CDR3 covers 15 residues. The CDR3 DNA reads as TGCGCCAGCAGCCAAGACTTAACAGGCCCCTATGGCTACACCTTC. Translation gives CASSQDLTGPYGYTF.

The chain uses TRBV7-9 and TRBJ2-2; TRBD2 matches 9 bases. From germline, CDR1 is SEHNR and CDR2 FQNEAQ (reference sequence). The V and J ends lost 2 bases and 1 base, in that order; junction bases with no gene match: 8. The CDR3 extends over 18 amino acids. CDR3 residues: CASSLPLLAGENTGELFF. Here the CDR3 DNA reads TGTGCCAGCAGCTTACCCCTACTAGCGGGCGAGAACACCGGGGAGCTGTTTTTT.

V gene TRBV7-2 combines with J gene TRBJ1-3; the D is unclear. With 2 bases removed from V and 4 bases from J, the gap between germline ends came to 6 bases. The germline V gene has CDR1 SGHTA and CDR2 FQGNSA. This CDR3 has 13 amino acids. The CDR3 is CASSLYIGNTIYF. The DNA of the CDR3 is TGTGCCAGCAGCTTATATATAGGAAACACCATATATTTT.

The J gene is TRBJ2-2, the V gene TRBV27, with D hard to call. CDR1 MNHEY and CDR2 SMNVEV come from the germline V gene (reference sequence). The CDR3 totals 15 residues. The V end was cut by 1 base, the J end by 2 bases, with 8 bases between. In DNA, the CDR3 is TGTGCCAGCAGTTTATTCCCCCCTAACACCGGGGAGCTGTTTTTT. This codes for CASSLFPPNTGELFF.

The chain uses TRBV7-2 and TRBJ1-5; D may be TRBD1 (6 bases). V lost 2 bases, J lost 3 bases, and 17 bases lay in between. The CDR3 contains 17 residues. The germline CDR1 and CDR2 sequences are SGHTA and FQGNSA. CDR3 DNA sequence: TGTGCCAGCAGCTTATTGGGCAGGGGAAGACCCAATCAGCCCCAGCATTTT. Amino acid sequence: CASSLLGRGRPNQPQHF.

V is TRBV7-2 and J is TRBJ1-6; D call uncertain. V gave up 4 bases and J gave up 8 bases, with 21 bases separating them. The CDR3 consists of 17 residues. Germline V CDR1 and CDR2: SGHTA, FQGNSA. This CDR3 reads CASSSSYASIVYSPLHF. As DNA, the CDR3 is TGTGCCAGCAGCTCCTCCTACGCTTCGATCGTATATTCACCCCTCCACTTT.

The CDR3 sequence is CASSYSTGREQYF. The CDR3 nucleotides are TGTGCCAGCAGTTACTCGACAGGGCGCGAGCAGTACTTC. The V gene is TRBV6-6, the J gene TRBJ2-7, with 7 bases matching TRBD1. Trimming cost V 0 bases and J 6 bases; bases outside gene matches: 2. CDR1 and CDR2 from the germline V gene are MNHNY and SVGAGI (reference sequence). The CDR3 contains 13 residues.

The J gene is TRBJ1-2, the V gene TRBV9, with 8 bases that match TRBD1. The germline gives CDR1 SGDLS, CDR2 YYNGEE. V lost 2 bases and J lost 1; bases outside the gene matches: 7. CDR3 length: 16 residues. The CDR3, as DNA: TGTGCCAGCAGCGTCCCAACAGGGGGTGGTAACTATGGCTACACCTTC. Translating it yields CASSVPTGGGNYGYTF.

This clone was picked up one time. The V and J genes are TRBV29-1 and TRBJ1-1; TRBD1 might be the D (6 bases). V was cut by 2 bases and J by 1 base, with 14 bases left in between. CDR1 and CDR2 (germline): SQVTM, ANQGSEA. The CDR3 length is 15 residues. Here the CDR3 reads CSVEPFGQKNTEAFF. CDR3 nucleotides: TGCAGCGTTGAACCCTTCGGACAGAAGAACACTGAAGCTTTCTTT.

The V call is TRBV5-4, the J call TRBJ1-6; D possibly corresponds to TRBD1 (5 bases). V was cut by 0 bases and J by 5 bases, with 9 bases left in between. The CDR3 is made up of 15 amino acids. Germline V gives CDR1 SGHNT, CDR2 YYREEE (reference sequence). In DNA form, the CDR3 reads TGTGCCAGCAGCTTGGGTGGGACCAATAATTCACCCCTCCACTTT. Encoded protein: CASSLGGTNNSPLHF.

The chain recombines TRBV11-2 with TRBJ1-5; D gene ambiguous. The V and J ends lost 3 bases and 0 bases respectively, with 9 bases between them. CDR1 is SGHAT, CDR2 FQNNGV, per germline. The CDR3 sequence is 15 residues long. The CDR3 DNA sequence: TGTGCCAGCAGCTTCGGCCCCTATAGCAATCAGCCCCAGCATTTT. Residues: CASSFGPYSNQPQHF.

This chain uses TRBV7-2 with TRBJ1-3; D remains ambiguous. CDR1 and CDR2 (germline): SGHTA, FQGNSA. The CDR3 is 14 residues long. Trimming cost V 8 bases and J 0 bases, with 11 bases left between them. CDR3 DNA: TGTGCCAGCCCCTCGGTGGGCTCTGGAAACACCATATATTTT. This sequence encodes CASPSVGSGNTIYF. The complete variable domain, with remaining parts taken from reference TRBV7-2 and TRBJ1-3, reads GAGVSQSPSNKVTEKGKDVELRCDPISGHTALYWYRQSLGQGLEFLIYFQGNSAPDKSGLPSDRFSAERTGGSVSTLTIQRTQQEDSAVYLCASPSVGSGNTIYFGEGSWLTVV.